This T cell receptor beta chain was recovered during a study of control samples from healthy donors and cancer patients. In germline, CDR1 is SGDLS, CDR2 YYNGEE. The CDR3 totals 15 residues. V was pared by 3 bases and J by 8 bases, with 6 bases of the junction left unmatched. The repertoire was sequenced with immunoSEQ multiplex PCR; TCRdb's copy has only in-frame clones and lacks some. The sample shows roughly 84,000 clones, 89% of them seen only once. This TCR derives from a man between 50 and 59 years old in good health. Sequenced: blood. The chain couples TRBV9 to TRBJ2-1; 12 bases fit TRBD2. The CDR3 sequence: CASSEGLAGTDEQFF. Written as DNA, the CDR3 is TGTGCCAGCAGCGAGGGACTAGCGGGTACGGATGAGCAGTTCTTC.